The 25 T cell receptor beta chains presented below share a single source sample, sequenced in a study of technical replicates of blood from a few donors. Assay used: immunoSEQ multiplex PCR; TCRdb lists only in-frame clones, some missing. The sample carries approximately 51,000 clones, just under 95% recorded once. The sequenced sample was PBMCs. All receptors derive from a human donor in good health. Some clones in this sample may be carry-over from other donors' samples.

The V and J genes are TRBV11-1 and TRBJ2-7, with 9 bases that match TRBD1. The germline V gene has CDR1 SGHAT and CDR2 FQDESV (reference sequence). V trimming: 8 bases; J trimming: 6 bases; junction bases outside the gene matches: 8. CDR3 length: 13 amino acids. This CDR3 is CASGTGSPGEQYF. CDR3 DNA: TGTGCCAGCGGGACAGGGTCCCCCGGCGAGCAGTACTTC.

Written as DNA, the CDR3 is TGTGCCAGCAGCCGGGGGACTAGTATGGAGACCCAGTACTTC. It translates to CASSRGTSMETQYF. The chain uses TRBV4-2 and TRBJ2-5; 8 bases align to TRBD2. The CDR3 loop spans 14 amino acids. V lost 4 bases and J lost 5; bases outside the gene matches: 6. Germline V CDR1 and CDR2: LGHNA, YNFKEQ.

J is TRBJ2-1 and V is TRBV7-8, with TRBD1 identical over 8 bases. This CDR3 has 15 amino acids. CDR1 is SGHVS, CDR2 FQNEAQ, per germline. V was pared by 4 bases and J by 4 bases, with 6 bases of the junction left unmatched. CDR3 bases: TGTGCCAGCAGCTCCGGACAGGGATTTTACAATGAGCAGTTCTTC. Translation: CASSSGQGFYNEQFF.

The V gene is TRBV5-8, the J gene TRBJ2-5; D uncertain. Germline CDR1 reads SGHTS; CDR2 reads YDEGEE. The CDR3 contains 12 residues. V was shortened by 1 base and J by 4 bases, with 5 bases between the two germline ends. The chain's CDR3 is CASSLNRETQYF. The CDR3, as DNA: TGTGCCAGCAGCTTGAATAGAGAGACCCAGTACTTC.

CDR3 nucleotides: TGTGCCAGCCGACAGGGGGCTGGCTATGGCTACACCTTC. Translating it yields CASRQGAGYGYTF. The chain joins TRBV6-6 to TRBJ1-2; TRBD1 matches at 10 bases. V shed 8 bases and J 4 bases; nucleotides not matched to a gene: 4. The germline V gene has CDR1 MNHNY and CDR2 SVGAGI (reference sequence). This CDR3 has 13 amino acids.

Turning to this clone: Other DNA sequences in the same sample also yield this CDR3. V and J are TRBV9 and TRBJ1-1; TRBD1 might be the D (5 bases). Per the germline V gene, CDR1 is SGDLS and CDR2 is YYNGEE. The CDR3 is made up of 15 amino acids. Trimming removed 4 bases at V and 4 bases at J, with 17 bases between. The CDR3 region has the DNA TGTGCCAGCAGCCCAAAAGGGGTGTTAGGCACTGAAGCTTTCTTT. Amino acid sequence: CASSPKGVLGTEAFF.

V gene TRBV7-6 combines with J gene TRBJ1-1; the match to TRBD1 covers 8 bases. The CDR3 extends over 14 amino acids. V was pared by 1 base and J by 5 bases, with 3 bases of the junction left unmatched. Per germline, CDR1 SGHVS and CDR2 FNYEAQ. This CDR3 reads CASSLEQGGTEAFF. CDR3 nucleotide sequence: TGTGCCAGCAGCTTAGAACAGGGGGGTACTGAAGCTTTCTTT.

This chain joins TRBV14 and TRBJ1-6; TRBD1 matches 7 bases. Germline V gives CDR1 SGHDN, CDR2 FVKESK. The CDR3 consists of 14 residues. Trimming took 4 bases from V and 14 from J; bases not matched to a gene: 11. Here the CDR3 reads CASSPHRGQAALHF. The CDR3 DNA is TGTGCCAGCAGCCCCCACAGGGGACAAGCGGCCCTCCACTTT.

The chain couples TRBV7-2 to TRBJ2-2, with D tentatively TRBD2 (5 bases). The V end lost 2 bases, the J end lost 5 bases, and 15 bases lay between the germline ends. This CDR3 has 16 amino acids. The V gene's germline CDR1 is SGHTA and CDR2 FQGNSA. CDR3 sequence (DNA): TGTGCCAGCAGCTTATCGGCTAGCTCCAATACCGGGGAGCTGTTTTTT. Residues: CASSLSASSNTGELFF. Complete variable domain (other parts from reference TRBV7-2 and TRBJ2-2): GAGVSQSPSNKVTEKGKDVELRCDPISGHTALYWYRQSLGQGLEFLIYFQGNSAPDKSGLPSDRFSAERTGGSVSTLTIQRTQQEDSAVYLCASSLSASSNTGELFFGEGSRLTVL.

The CDR3 spells CASSQDRRLAGRYEQYF. CDR3 nucleotide sequence: TGCGCCAGCAGCCAAGATCGTCGACTAGCGGGACGATACGAGCAGTACTTC. This chain links TRBV4-3 with TRBJ2-7, with 11 bases identical to TRBD2. Unmatched junction bases numbered 8, after V lost 0 bases and J lost 4 bases. The length of the CDR3 is 17 residues. Germline CDR1 and CDR2: LGHNA and YSLEER.

This clone was seen a single time. This rearrangement joins TRBV19 to TRBJ1-2, with D tentatively TRBD1 (6 bases). With 5 bases removed from V and 4 bases from J, the gap between germline ends came to 14 bases. CDR3 length: 14 amino acids. Germline assignment: CDR1 LNHDA and CDR2 SQIVND (reference sequence). The CDR3 nucleotides read TGTGCCAGTAGTCCCACGACAGGAGGCTATGGCTACACCTTC. It translates to CASSPTTGGYGYTF.

The chain is built from TRBV18 and TRBJ2-7; TRBD2 agrees at 7 bases. The V segment lost 0 bases and the J segment 3 bases; nucleotides outside the gene matches: 11. This CDR3 is 17 amino acids long. Germline CDR1 KGHSH, CDR2 LQKENI. The DNA of the CDR3 is TGTGCCAGCTCACCACCGATCGGGGGAGGGCCTGTCTACGAGCAGTACTTC. Protein sequence: CASSPPIGGGPVYEQYF.

This sequence joins TRBV14 and TRBJ2-1; tentatively, D is TRBD2 (7 bases). The CDR3 spans 16 residues. Per germline, CDR1 SGHDN and CDR2 FVKESK. V lost 4 bases, J lost 5 bases, and 18 bases lay in between. The CDR3 nucleotides read TGTGCCAGCAGCCCCTTCTTACCGCGGGGGCACAATGAGCAGTTCTTC. Translating it yields CASSPFLPRGHNEQFF.

This chain uses TRBV28 with TRBJ2-1; 10 bases are a match to TRBD2. The CDR3 consists of 15 residues. Germline V lookup: CDR1 MDHEN, CDR2 SYDVKM. The V gene end was trimmed by 6 bases and the J gene end by 0 bases; junction bases not matched to a gene: 2. The CDR3 spells CASRASGGSYNEQFF. CDR3 nucleotide sequence: TGTGCCAGCAGGGCTAGCGGGGGCTCCTACAATGAGCAGTTCTTC.

The gene calls are TRBV5-1 and TRBJ1-2; 9 bases are a match to TRBD1. Germline CDR1 reads SGHRS; CDR2 reads YFSETQ. V shed 1 base and J 5 bases; nucleotides not matched to a gene: 9. The CDR3 loop spans 16 amino acids. The CDR3 DNA follows: TGCGCCAGCAGCTTGTTACAGGGGGCCGACGTTTATGGCTACACCTTC. Amino acid sequence: CASSLLQGADVYGYTF.

V usage is TRBV9 and J usage is TRBJ2-5, with TRBD2 as a possible D gene (6 bases). V was shortened by 2 bases and J by 5 bases, with 10 bases between the two germline ends. The germline V gene has CDR1 SGDLS and CDR2 YYNGEE. This CDR3 comprises 13 residues. CDR3 nucleotide sequence: TGTGCCAGCAGCGTCGGGAGTCTGGAGACCCAGTACTTC. Amino acid sequence: CASSVGSLETQYF.

This chain joins TRBV2 and TRBJ2-3; D may be TRBD1 (6 bases). This CDR3 is built from 14 residues. Germline V gene lookup returns CDR1 SNHLY and CDR2 FYNNEI. V gave up 8 bases and J gave up 2 bases, with 14 bases separating them. In DNA form, the CDR3 reads TGTGCCAGCCGGACAGTTTTTTCCACAGATACGCAGTATTTT. Its translation is CASRTVFSTDTQYF.

The genes are TRBV7-2 and TRBJ2-1, with 10 bases fitting TRBD2. The CDR3 has 17 residues. CDR1 is SGHTA, CDR2 FQGNSA, per germline. The trim removed 1 base at V and 5 bases at J, leaving 8 bases unmatched. The CDR3 sequence is CASSLVATLAGNNEQFF. CDR3 nucleotide sequence: TGTGCCAGCAGCTTAGTAGCTACACTAGCGGGAAACAATGAGCAGTTCTTC.

The V gene is TRBV4-3, the J gene TRBJ2-1; 7 bases line up with TRBD2. The CDR3 sequence is 15 residues long. After removal of 3 bases from V and 7 bases from J, the junction contained 9 bases not matched to a gene. Germline CDR1 reads LGHNA; CDR2 reads YSLEER. The CDR3 nucleotides read TGCGCCAGCAGCCAGGCGGGAGCTGGTAGAAATGAGCAGTTCTTC. It codes for CASSQAGAGRNEQFF.

CDR3 coding DNA: TGTGCCAGCAGCCCCCCGGCTAGCGGGGGGCATTTCTCCTACAATGAGCAGTTCTTC. Its translation: CASSPPASGGHFSYNEQFF. The chain recombines TRBV7-9 with TRBJ2-1; 11 nucleotides match TRBD2. The CDR3 length is 19 residues. Germline assignment: CDR1 SEHNR and CDR2 FQNEAQ (reference sequence). The trim removed 5 bases at V and 0 bases at J, leaving 12 bases unmatched.

A single count supports this clone. The chain employs TRBV5-1 and TRBJ2-7, with TRBD2 as a possible D gene (5 bases). Looked up from germline, CDR1 is SGHRS and CDR2 is YFSETQ. The CDR3 is 13 residues long. The V end was cut by 4 bases, the J end by 2 bases, with 10 bases between. The CDR3 spells CASSPDGTYEQYF. The CDR3 coding sequence is TGCGCCAGCAGCCCGGACGGGACCTACGAGCAGTACTTC.

This chain joins TRBV5-1 and TRBJ2-3; TRBD1 agrees at 11 bases. The CDR3 sequence is 16 residues long. V dropped 6 bases and J dropped 4; count of bases not matched to a gene: 10. Per the germline V gene, CDR1 is SGHRS and CDR2 is YFSETQ. As DNA, the CDR3 is TGCGCCAGCAATAAAGCCGGGACAGGGGGTCCAGATACGCAGTATTTT. This gives the protein CASNKAGTGGPDTQYF.

The chain uses TRBV5-1 and TRBJ2-1, with 8 bases identical to TRBD1. Looked up from germline, CDR1 is SGHRS and CDR2 is YFSETQ. This CDR3 is built from 15 residues. Trimming at V came to 4 bases and at J to 4 bases, leaving 7 bases not matched to a gene. CDR3 sequence (DNA): TGCGCCAGCAGCCCGGGCAGGGGGCAATACAATGAGCAGTTCTTC. This gives the protein CASSPGRGQYNEQFF.

V is TRBV30 and J is TRBJ1-1; perhaps TRBD1 as D (5 bases). The V gene's germline CDR1 is GTSNPN and CDR2 SVGIG (reference sequence). CDR3 length: 14 amino acids. V was clipped by 3 bases and J by 0 bases, with 11 bases between them. The CDR3 bases are TGTGCCTGGAGGGTCCCAGGGATGAACACTGAAGCTTTCTTT. Translated, it gives CAWRVPGMNTEAFF.

The chain uses TRBV4-3 and TRBJ2-1; maybe TRBD2 (7 bases). Per the germline V gene, CDR1 is LGHNA and CDR2 is YSLEER. The V gene lost 0 bases and the J gene lost 1 base, with 10 bases spanning the gap. This CDR3 has 16 residues. The CDR3 protein is CASSQEGGGSYNEQFF. CDR3 in DNA: TGCGCCAGCAGCCAAGAGGGAGGGGGTTCCTACAATGAGCAGTTCTTC.